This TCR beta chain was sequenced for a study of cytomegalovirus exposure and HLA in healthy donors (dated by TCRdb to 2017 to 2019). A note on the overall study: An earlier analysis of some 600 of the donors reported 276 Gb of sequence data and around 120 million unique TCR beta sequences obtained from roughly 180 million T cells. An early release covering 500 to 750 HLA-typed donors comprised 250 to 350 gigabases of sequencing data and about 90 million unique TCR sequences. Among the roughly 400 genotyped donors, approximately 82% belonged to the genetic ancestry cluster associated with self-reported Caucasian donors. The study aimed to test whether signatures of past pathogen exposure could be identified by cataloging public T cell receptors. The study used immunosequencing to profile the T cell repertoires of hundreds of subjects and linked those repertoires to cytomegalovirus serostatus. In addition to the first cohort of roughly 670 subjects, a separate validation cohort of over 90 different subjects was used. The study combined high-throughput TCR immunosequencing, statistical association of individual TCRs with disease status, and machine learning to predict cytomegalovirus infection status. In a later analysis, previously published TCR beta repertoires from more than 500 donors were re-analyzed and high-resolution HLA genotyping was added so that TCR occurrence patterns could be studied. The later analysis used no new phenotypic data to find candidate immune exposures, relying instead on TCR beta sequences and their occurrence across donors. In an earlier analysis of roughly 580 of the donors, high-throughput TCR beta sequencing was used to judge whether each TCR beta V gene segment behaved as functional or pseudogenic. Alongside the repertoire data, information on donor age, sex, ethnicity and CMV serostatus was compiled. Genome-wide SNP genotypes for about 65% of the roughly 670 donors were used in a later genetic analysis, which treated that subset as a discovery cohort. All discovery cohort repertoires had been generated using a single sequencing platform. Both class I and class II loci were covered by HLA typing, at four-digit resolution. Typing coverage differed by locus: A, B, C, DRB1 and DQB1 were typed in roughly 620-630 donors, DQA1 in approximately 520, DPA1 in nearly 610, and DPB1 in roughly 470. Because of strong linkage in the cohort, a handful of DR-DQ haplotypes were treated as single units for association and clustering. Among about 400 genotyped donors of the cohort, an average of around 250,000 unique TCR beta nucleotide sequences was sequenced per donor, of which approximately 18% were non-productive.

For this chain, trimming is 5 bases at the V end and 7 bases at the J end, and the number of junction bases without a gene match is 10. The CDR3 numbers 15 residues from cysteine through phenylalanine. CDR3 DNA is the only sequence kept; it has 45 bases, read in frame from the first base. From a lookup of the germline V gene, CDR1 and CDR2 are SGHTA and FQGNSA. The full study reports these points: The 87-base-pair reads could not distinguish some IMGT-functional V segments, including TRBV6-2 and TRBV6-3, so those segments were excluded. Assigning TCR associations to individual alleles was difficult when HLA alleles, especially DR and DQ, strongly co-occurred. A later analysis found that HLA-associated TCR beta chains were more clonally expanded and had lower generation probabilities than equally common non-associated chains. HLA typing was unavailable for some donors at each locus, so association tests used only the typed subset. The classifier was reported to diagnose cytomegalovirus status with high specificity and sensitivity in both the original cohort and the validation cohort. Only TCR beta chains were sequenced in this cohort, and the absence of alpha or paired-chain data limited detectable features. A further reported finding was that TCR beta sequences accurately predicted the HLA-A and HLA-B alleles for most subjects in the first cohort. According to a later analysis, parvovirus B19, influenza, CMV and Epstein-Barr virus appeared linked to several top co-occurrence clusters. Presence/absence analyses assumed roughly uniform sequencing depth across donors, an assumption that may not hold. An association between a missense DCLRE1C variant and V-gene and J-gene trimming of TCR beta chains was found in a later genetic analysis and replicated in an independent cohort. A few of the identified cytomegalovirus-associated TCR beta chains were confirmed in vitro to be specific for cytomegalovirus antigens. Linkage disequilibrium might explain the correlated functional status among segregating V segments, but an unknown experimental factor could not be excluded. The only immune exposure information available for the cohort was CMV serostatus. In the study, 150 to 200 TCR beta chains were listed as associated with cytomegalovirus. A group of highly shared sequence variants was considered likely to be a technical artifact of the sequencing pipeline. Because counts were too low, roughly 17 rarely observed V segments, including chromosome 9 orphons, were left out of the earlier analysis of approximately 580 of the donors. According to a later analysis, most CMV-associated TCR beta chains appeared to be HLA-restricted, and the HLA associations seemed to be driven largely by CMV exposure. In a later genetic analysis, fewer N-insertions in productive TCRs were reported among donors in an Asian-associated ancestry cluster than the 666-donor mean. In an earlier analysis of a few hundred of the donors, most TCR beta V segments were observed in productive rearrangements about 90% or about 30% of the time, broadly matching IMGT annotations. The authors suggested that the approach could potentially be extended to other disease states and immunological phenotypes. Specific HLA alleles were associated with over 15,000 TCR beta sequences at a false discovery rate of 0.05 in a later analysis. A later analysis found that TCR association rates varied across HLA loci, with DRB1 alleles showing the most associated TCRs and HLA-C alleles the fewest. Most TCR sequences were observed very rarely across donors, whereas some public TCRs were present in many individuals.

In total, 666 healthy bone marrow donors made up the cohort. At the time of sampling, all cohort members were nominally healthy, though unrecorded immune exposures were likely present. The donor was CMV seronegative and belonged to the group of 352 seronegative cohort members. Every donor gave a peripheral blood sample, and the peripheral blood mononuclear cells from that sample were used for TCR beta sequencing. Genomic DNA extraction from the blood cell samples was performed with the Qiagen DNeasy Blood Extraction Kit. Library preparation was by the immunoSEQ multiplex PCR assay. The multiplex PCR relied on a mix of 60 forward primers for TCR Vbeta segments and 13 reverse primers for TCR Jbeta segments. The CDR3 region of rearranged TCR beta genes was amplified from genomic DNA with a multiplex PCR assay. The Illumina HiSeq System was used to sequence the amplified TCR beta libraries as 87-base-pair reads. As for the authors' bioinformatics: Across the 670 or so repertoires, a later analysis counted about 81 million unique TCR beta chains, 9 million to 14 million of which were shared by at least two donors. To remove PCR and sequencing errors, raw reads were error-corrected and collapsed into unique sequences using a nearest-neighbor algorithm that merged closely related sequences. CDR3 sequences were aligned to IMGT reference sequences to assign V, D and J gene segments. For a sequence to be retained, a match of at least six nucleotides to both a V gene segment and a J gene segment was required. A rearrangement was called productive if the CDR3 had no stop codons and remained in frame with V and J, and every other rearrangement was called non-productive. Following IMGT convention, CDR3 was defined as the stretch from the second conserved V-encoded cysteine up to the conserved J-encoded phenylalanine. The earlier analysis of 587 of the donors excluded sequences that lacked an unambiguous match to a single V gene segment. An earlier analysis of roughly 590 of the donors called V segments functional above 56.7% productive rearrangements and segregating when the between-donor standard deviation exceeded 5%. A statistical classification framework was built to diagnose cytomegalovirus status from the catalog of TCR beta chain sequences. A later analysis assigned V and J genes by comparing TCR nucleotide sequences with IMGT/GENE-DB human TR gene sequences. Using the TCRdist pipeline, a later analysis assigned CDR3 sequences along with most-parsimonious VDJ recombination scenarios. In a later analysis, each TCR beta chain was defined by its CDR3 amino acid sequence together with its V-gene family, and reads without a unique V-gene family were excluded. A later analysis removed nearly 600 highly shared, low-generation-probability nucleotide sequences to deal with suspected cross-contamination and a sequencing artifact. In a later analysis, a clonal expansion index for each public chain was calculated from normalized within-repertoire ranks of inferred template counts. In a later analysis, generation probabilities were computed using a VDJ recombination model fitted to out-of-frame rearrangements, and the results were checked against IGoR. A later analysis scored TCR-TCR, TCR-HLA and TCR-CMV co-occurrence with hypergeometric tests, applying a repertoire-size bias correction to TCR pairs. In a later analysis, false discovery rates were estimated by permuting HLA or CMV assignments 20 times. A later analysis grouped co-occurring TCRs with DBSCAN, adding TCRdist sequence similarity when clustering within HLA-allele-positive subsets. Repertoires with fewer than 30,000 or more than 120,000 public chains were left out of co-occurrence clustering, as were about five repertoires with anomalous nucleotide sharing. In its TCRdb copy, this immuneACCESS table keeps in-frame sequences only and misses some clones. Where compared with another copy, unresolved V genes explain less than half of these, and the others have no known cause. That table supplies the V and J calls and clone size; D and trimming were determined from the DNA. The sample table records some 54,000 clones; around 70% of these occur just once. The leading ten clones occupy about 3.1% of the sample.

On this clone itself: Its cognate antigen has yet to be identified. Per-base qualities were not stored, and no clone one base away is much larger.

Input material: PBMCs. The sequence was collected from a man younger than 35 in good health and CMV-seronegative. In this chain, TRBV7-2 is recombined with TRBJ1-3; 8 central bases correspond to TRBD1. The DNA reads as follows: TGTGCCAGCAGCGGCCAGGACAGGGAGAGGAACACCATATATTTT. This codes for CASSGQDRERNTIYF.